This T cell receptor (beta chain) derives from a study of T cell changes during pregnancy in multiple sclerosis. Assay: immunoSEQ multiplex PCR; the TCRdb copy retains only in-frame clones and omits some. The table shows about 28,000 clones, with around 88% occurring only once. The sequences come from CD4+ T cells from peripheral blood mononuclear cells, collected in the first trimester of pregnancy. This clonotype originated in a female donor in good health, enrolled as a control in a pregnancy study.

This chain's CDR3 is CASSSRGSAAEKLFF. The CDR3, as DNA: TGTGCCAGCAGTTCCAGGGGAAGCGCGGCCGAAAAACTGTTTTTT. The rearrangement joins TRBV28 to TRBJ1-4; TRBD1 might be the D (6 bases). Germline-derived CDR1 and CDR2 are MDHEN and SYDVKM. V was trimmed by 4 bases and J by 8 bases, leaving 17 bases between them. The CDR3 is 15 residues long.